These T cell receptor beta chains were read from a single sample in a study of neurological immune-mediated disorders. From the 5' RACE reads, TCRdb called clonotypes with MiXCR, one entry per CDR3 protein. The data show 31,000 or so distinct CDR3 sequences, about 1.6% seen once. Specimen: PBMCs. The source of these receptors is a woman aged 25 to 39 with multiple sclerosis. The CDR3 runs from the conserved cysteine through the conserved F or W. Each record gives: D gene, J gene, clone size, V gene, CDR3 DNA, CDR3 protein. A D gene is named only where the DNA matches it firmly. Rows give clone size only sometimes, using once, few, many, or a class for an expanded clone.

>TRBD1|TRBJ2-2|many|TRBV20-1
TGCAGTGCTAGTAAGGACAGGCCCACCGGGGAGCTGTTTTTT
CSASKDRPTGELFF
>.|TRBJ1-1|few|TRBV18
TGTGCCAGCTCACGACCGGGGAGGGGGAACACTGAAGCTTTCTTT
CASSRPGRGNTEAFF
>.|TRBJ2-5|many|TRBV20-1
TGCAGTGCTAGTTGGCGGCTCCAAGAGACCCAGTACTTC
CSASWRLQETQYF
>.|TRBJ2-2|many|TRBV9
TGTGCCAGCAGCGTAGGGGGACAGAACACCGGGGAGCTGTTTTTT
CASSVGGQNTGELFF
>.|TRBJ2-5|many|TRBV6-2/TRBV6-3
TGTGCCAGCAGTCAAGGGCGAGTGGAGACCCAGTACTTC
CASSQGRVETQYF
>.|TRBJ2-3|many|TRBV15
TGTGCCACCAGACAACCTCCGACAGATACGCAGTATTTT
CATRQPPTDTQYF
>.|TRBJ2-7|many|TRBV6-6
TGTGCCAGCAACCCTTCAGGGTATGGCGAGCAGTACTTC
CASNPSGYGEQYF
>TRBD2|TRBJ2-1|many|TRBV10-2
TGCGCCAGCAGTGGTAGCGGGGGCCGCTACAATGAGCAGTTCTTC
CASSGSGGRYNEQFF
>TRBD2|TRBJ2-5|many|TRBV9
TGTGCCAGCAGCGTAGCCCCGGGGGGGGCACAAGAGACCCAGTACTTC
CASSVAPGGAQETQYF
>.|TRBJ1-2|many|TRBV12-3/TRBV12-4
TGTGCCAGCAAAGGCAGCCCCTATGGCTACACCTTC
CASKGSPYGYTF
>.|TRBJ1-1|many|TRBV3-1
TGTGCCAGCAGCCAAGCGGTACCGGGACCCAAGAACACTGAAGCTTTCTTT
CASSQAVPGPKNTEAFF
>.|TRBJ2-4|few|TRBV5-1
TGCGCCAGCAGCTTGGCCTTGACCAAAAACATTCAGTACTTC
CASSLALTKNIQYF
>TRBD1|TRBJ1-6|few|TRBV20-1
TGCAGTGCTACCCGACAGGGGAATTCACCCCTCCACTTT
CSATRQGNSPLHF
>.|TRBJ1-1|many|TRBV7-9
TGTGCCAGCAGCCCCCCGACAGGAGTGAACACTGAAGCTTTCTTT
CASSPPTGVNTEAFF
>TRBD1|TRBJ1-1|many|TRBV7-3
TGTGCCAGCAGCCCCTCGGACAGGGGGGCAACTGAAGCTTTCTTT
CASSPSDRGATEAFF
>.|TRBJ2-3|many|TRBV5-1
TGCGCCAGCAGCCTGTACACAGATACGCAGTATTTT
CASSLYTDTQYF
>.|TRBJ2-5|many|TRBV20-1
TGCAGTGCTAGGTCCCAGGGGGGAGAGACCCAGTACTTC
CSARSQGGETQYF
>.|TRBJ2-7|many|TRBV5-1
TGCGCCAGCAGCTTTCAGAATACACCTTACGAGCAGTACTTC
CASSFQNTPYEQYF
>TRBD2|TRBJ2-1|many|TRBV20-1
TGCAGTGCCCAAGGGACTAGGGGGGGTGAGCAGTTCTTC
CSAQGTRGGEQFF
>.|TRBJ2-1|many|TRBV9
TGTGCCAGCAGCGTAGAACAGGTACTCCTCAATGAGCAGTTCTTC
CASSVEQVLLNEQFF
>TRBD1|TRBJ2-1|many|TRBV7-9
TGTGCCAGCAGCTCATACAGGGGGTTGGGCAATGAGCAGTTCTTC
CASSSYRGLGNEQFF
>.|TRBJ2-7|.|TRBV7-6
TGTGCCGGTAGCTCAAAACCCTACGAGCAGTACTTC
CAGSSKPYEQYF
>TRBD2|TRBJ2-5|many|TRBV7-6
TGTGCCAGCAGCTTGACTAGCGGCCAAGAGACCCAGTACTTC
CASSLTSGQETQYF
>TRBD2|TRBJ2-1|many|TRBV20-1
TGCACCGGGGCGGGGGGGAAGCACAATGAGCAGTTCTTC
CTGAGGKHNEQFF
>TRBD1|TRBJ1-1|many|TRBV7-7
TGTGCCAGCAGCTTAGGACAGGGCAGTGAAGCTTTCTTT
CASSLGQGSEAFF
>.|TRBJ2-3|many|TRBV20-1
TGCAGTGTAGGGGGTACGCAGTATTTT
CSVGGTQYF
>.|TRBJ2-3|many|TRBV9
TGTGCCAGCAGCGTAGAGGGGGTCACAGATACGCAGTATTTT
CASSVEGVTDTQYF
>TRBD2|TRBJ2-1|.|TRBV19
TGTGCCAGTAGTCCTGGGGCTAGCGGGGAGCAGTTCTTC
CASSPGASGEQFF
>.|TRBJ2-7|many|TRBV10-3
TGTGCCATCAGGGCCAAGGGCTCCTACGAGCAGTACTTC
CAIRAKGSYEQYF
>.|TRBJ2-7|many|TRBV20-1
TGCAGTGCCCTCCGTCACAGGGAGTTCCCCTACGAGCAGTACTTC
CSALRHREFPYEQYF
>.|TRBJ2-3|many|TRBV7-2
TGTGCCAGCAGCTTAGTAGGGGGGTTTAGCACAGATACGCAGTATTTT
CASSLVGGFSTDTQYF
>.|TRBJ2-1|many|TRBV11-2
TGTGCCAGCAGCTTAGGACCCCGACCCTACAATGAGCAGTTCTTC
CASSLGPRPYNEQFF
>TRBD1|TRBJ2-1|many|TRBV5-5
TGTGCCAGCAGCATCACAGGGGGAGTCTACAATGAGCAGTTCTTC
CASSITGGVYNEQFF
>.|TRBJ1-5|many|TRBV4-1
TGCGCCAGCAGCTCACAGCTCAATCAGCCCCAGCATTTT
CASSSQLNQPQHF
>.|TRBJ2-3|many|TRBV7-2
TGTGCCAGCAGCCCTCTCAGCACAGATACGCAGTATTTT
CASSPLSTDTQYF
>.|TRBJ1-5|many|TRBV10-3
TGTGCCATCAGTGAAGGGCAGGGTGGCCAGCCCCAGCATTTT
CAISEGQGGQPQHF
>.|TRBJ1-2|.|TRBV18
TGTGCCAGCTCACCAGACGGCTTAAGAGGCTACACCTTC
CASSPDGLRGYTF
>.|TRBJ2-7|many|TRBV7-6
TGTGCCAGCAGCTTATCCCAGGGAAGGGAGCAGTACTTC
CASSLSQGREQYF
>TRBD1|TRBJ1-2|many|TRBV3-1
TGTGCCAGCAGCCAAGATTTGCGACAGGGCGGCTACACCTTC
CASSQDLRQGGYTF
>.|TRBJ2-3|many|TRBV7-2
TGTGCCAGCAGCGGGGGCGGGGATACGCAGTATTTT
CASSGGGDTQYF
>.|TRBJ1-5|many|TRBV15
TGTGCCACCAGCAGGCTGGGATGGGCAGGGACTGGCACCAAGCCGAATCAGCCCCAGCATTTT
CATSRLGWAGTGTKPNQPQHF
>.|TRBJ1-2|many|TRBV4-3
TGCGCCAGCAGCCGTCAGCGGAATGCTAACTATGGCTACACCTTC
CASSRQRNANYGYTF
>.|TRBJ1-2|many|TRBV12-3/TRBV12-4
TGTGCCAGCAGTTTAGCGCATGGGCATTATGGCTACACCTTC
CASSLAHGHYGYTF
>.|TRBJ2-1|many|TRBV27
TGTGCCAGCAGTTTCGACTCCTACAATGAGCAGTTCTTC
CASSFDSYNEQFF
>TRBD1|TRBJ2-2|many|TRBV9
TGTGCCAGCAGCGGAGGACAGGGCACCGGGGAGCTGTTTTTT
CASSGGQGTGELFF
>.|TRBJ2-3|many|TRBV6-5
TGTGCCAGCAGAAAAGACGGTCACGATACGCAGTATTTT
CASRKDGHDTQYF
>.|TRBJ1-1|many|TRBV7-6
TGTGCCAGCAGCGTCGGGGCCGGGGTCACTGAAGCTTTCTTT
CASSVGAGVTEAFF
>.|TRBJ1-1|many|TRBV20-1
TGCAGTGCTAGAGATCTCAGGTCTAACACTGAAGCTTTCTTT
CSARDLRSNTEAFF
>TRBD1|TRBJ1-4|many|TRBV5-6
TGTGCCAGCAGCTTGCGTGGACAGGGGGGTGAAAAACTGTTTTTT
CASSLRGQGGEKLFF
>TRBD1|TRBJ1-5|many|TRBV20-1
TGCAGTGTCGAGACAGGGATTAACAATCAGCCCCAGCATTTT
CSVETGINNQPQHF
>.|TRBJ2-7|few|TRBV20-1
TGCAGTGCTAGTCTTGCAGGGTTGTACGAGCAGTACTTC
CSASLAGLYEQYF
>.|TRBJ2-3|many|TRBV5-1
TGCGCCAGCCACGGCGGGCCAGATACGCAGTATTTT
CASHGGPDTQYF
>TRBD2|TRBJ2-1|many|TRBV20-1
TGCAGTGCCATCCGACTAGCGGGGGGATACGGTGAGCAGTTCTTC
CSAIRLAGGYGEQFF
>.|TRBJ1-3|many|TRBV20-1
TGCAGTGGAACAAACAGGGCAGGAAACACCATATATTTT
CSGTNRAGNTIYF
>.|TRBJ1-1|many|TRBV29-1
TGCAGCGTTCGAACGCGGGGGCGCGGGAACACTGAAGCTTTCTTT
CSVRTRGRGNTEAFF
>.|TRBJ2-3|many|TRBV7-8
TGTGCCAGCAGCCCCCCCTCAGATACGCAGTATTTT
CASSPPSDTQYF
>TRBD1|TRBJ1-2|many|TRBV20-1
TGCAGTGCTAGGAACAGGGGCCTTGGGTATGGCTACACCTTC
CSARNRGLGYGYTF
>TRBD1|TRBJ1-1|.|TRBV12-3/TRBV12-4
TGTGCCAGCAGTGGGACAGGGCTCACTGAAGCTTTCTTT
CASSGTGLTEAFF
>TRBD1|TRBJ1-3|many|TRBV6-5
TGTGCCAGCATTGACAGGGTAGCTGGAAACACCATATATTTT
CASIDRVAGNTIYF